One and the same sample provided the 21 T cell receptor beta chains below, sequenced in a study of T cell repertoires in cytomegalovirus infection. Their specific antigens are unknown. TCRdb used MiXCR to reprocess the reads, holding one entry per CDR3 protein. The sample holds about 920,000 distinct CDR3 sequences, roughly 30% seen once. The specimen was cultured CD8+ T cells from PBMCs, collected from culture after CMV antigen stimulation. The receptors shown here come from a human donor in good health (CMV status not recorded). Some clones in this sample may be carry-over from other donors' samples.

This chain uses TRBV7-2 with TRBJ1-2; no clear D. Germline V gene data show CDR1 as SGHTA and CDR2 as FQGNSA. V was trimmed by 1 base and J by 3 bases, leaving 18 bases between them. This CDR3 has 17 amino acids. CDR3 nucleotide sequence: TGTGCCAGCAGCTTAGATAAGGGATTTGGGCAGGACTATGGCTACACCTTC. Protein sequence: CASSLDKGFGQDYGYTF. Full variable domain (remainder filled in from reference TRBV7-2 and TRBJ1-2): GAGVSQSPSNKVTEKGKDVELRCDPISGHTALYWYRQSLGQGLEFLIYFQGNSAPDKSGLPSDRFSAERTGGSVSTLTIQRTQQEDSAVYLCASSLDKGFGQDYGYTFGSGTRLTVV.

This clonotype was detected once. One end of the junction is discordant with germline, which a read error may explain. The CDR3, as DNA: TGTGCCAGCAGTCCCGGACAGAATCAGCCCCAGCAATTT. As protein: CASSPGQNQPQQF. This sequence joins TRBV7-9 and TRBJ1-5; maybe TRBD1 (6 bases). Germline V CDR1 and CDR2: SEHNR, FQNEAQ (reference sequence). CDR3 length: 13 amino acids. Using reference TRBV7-9 and TRBJ1-5 for the parts outside the CDR3, the full variable domain is DTGVSQNPRHKITKRGQNVTFRCDPISEHNRLYWYRQTLGQGPEFLTYFQNEAQLEKSRLLSDRFSAERPKGSFSTLEIQRTEQGDSAMYLCASSPGQNQPQQFGDGTRLSIL.

The rearrangement links TRBV29-1 to TRBJ2-2; no clear D gene. Trimming took off 5 bases at V and 2 bases at J, with 9 bases between the two ends. Germline V gives CDR1 SQVTM, CDR2 ANQGSEA. This CDR3 has 13 amino acids. In nucleotides, the CDR3 is TGCAGCGTTTTGGCAGTCAACACCGGGGAGCTGTTTTTT. It yields the protein CSVLAVNTGELFF.

J is TRBJ1-1 and V is TRBV10-3, with D tentatively TRBD1 (5 bases). This CDR3 is 16 amino acids long. Germline lookup yields CDR1 ENHRY and CDR2 SYGVKD. V lost 0 bases to trimming and J lost 1 base, with 12 bases between them. CDR3 bases: TGTGCCATCAGTGAGTCGAAACGGCAGGGGAACACTGAAGCTTTCTTT. Translating it yields CAISESKRQGNTEAFF.

This clonotype came up a few times. CDR3 sequence reads: CASSEWTSSTDTQYF. The CDR3 nucleotides read TGTGCCAGCAGTGAATGGACTAGCTCTACAGATACGCAGTATTTT. J is TRBJ2-3 and V is TRBV2, with 8 bases lining up with TRBD2. This CDR3 has 15 residues. V gave up 2 bases and J gave up 3 bases; unmatched junction bases: 4. CDR1 SNHLY and CDR2 FYNNEI come from the germline V gene.

The chain links TRBV5-4 to TRBJ2-5; the D gene is possibly TRBD1 (6 bases). V lost 3 bases and J lost 3, with 21 bases in between. The germline V gene has CDR1 SGHNT and CDR2 YYREEE (reference sequence). The CDR3 is 17 amino acids. The CDR3 region has the DNA TGTGCCAGCAGCTCACGACAGGAGCTACTCAGGAAAGAGACCCAGTACTTC. It specifies CASSSRQELLRKETQYF.

V and J are TRBV2 and TRBJ2-1; D not resolved. V lost 8 bases to trimming and J lost 9 bases, with 14 bases between them. Germline V gene lookup returns CDR1 SNHLY and CDR2 FYNNEI. The CDR3 has 12 amino acids. The CDR3 DNA is TGTGCCAGCCTGTCCGGGTCGAGTGAGCAGTTCTTC. This gives the protein CASLSGSSEQFF.

Comments on this clonotype: Being one base from a much bigger clone, this may be a read error. CDR3 nucleotides: TGTGCCAGCAGCCCTCAGGCCGGGGAGCTGTTTTTT. It specifies CASSPQAGELFF. The chain joins TRBV7-1 to TRBJ2-2; no clear D. TRBV7-1 is reported as an ORF; its role is uncertain. Trimming took 5 bases from V and 6 from J, leaving 7 bases between them. CDR3 length equals 12 residues.

V and J are TRBV5-6 and TRBJ2-1; 7 bases agree with TRBD2. Germline V gene data show CDR1 as SGHDT and CDR2 as YYEEEE. This CDR3 has 15 amino acids. V was clipped by 1 base and J by 0 bases; unmatched bases: 1. The CDR3 protein is CASSLQRGSYNEQFF. As DNA, the CDR3 is TGTGCCAGCAGCTTGCAGCGGGGCTCCTACAATGAGCAGTTCTTC.

This clonotype has a handful of counts. The rearrangement uses TRBV27 and TRBJ1-2, with TRBD1 as a possible D gene (5 bases). This CDR3 contains 14 residues. The germline V gene has CDR1 MNHEY and CDR2 SMNVEV (reference sequence). V dropped 4 bases and J dropped 6 bases, with 15 bases sitting between them. This CDR3 is CASSSGPSRDGYTF. The CDR3 DNA is TGTGCCAGCAGTTCGGGACCATCGAGGGATGGCTACACCTTC.

This clonotype has only a few counts. CDR3 loop: CASSITAEFNEQFF. CDR3 coding DNA: TGTGCCAGTAGTATAACGGCCGAATTCAATGAGCAGTTCTTC. The rearrangement links TRBV19 to TRBJ2-1; the D is unclear. The CDR3 consists of 14 residues. The germline CDR1 and CDR2 sequences are LNHDA and SQIVND (reference sequence). The V gene lost 2 bases and the J gene lost 6 bases, with 11 bases spanning the gap.

The chain uses TRBV6-1 and TRBJ1-6; a possible D gene is TRBD1 (6 bases). This CDR3 is built from 15 residues. The germline V and J ends were trimmed by 6 bases and 9 bases, with 18 bases remaining between them. Looked up from germline, CDR1 is MNHNS and CDR2 is SASEGT. The CDR3 loop is CASRPRDTLVSPLHF. The CDR3 region has the DNA TGTGCCAGCAGACCTCGGGACACTTTGGTTTCACCCCTCCACTTT.

The chain links TRBV12-3 or TRBV12-4 to TRBJ2-7, with unresolved D. V was clipped by 6 bases and J by 5 bases, with 11 bases between them. This CDR3 has 12 residues. The CDR3 DNA is TGTGCCAGCAGCCAAGATCCCCACGAGCAGTACGTC. This codes for CASSQDPHEQYV.

This chain links TRBV5-6 with TRBJ2-7; TRBD1 is a possible D gene (5 bases). The germline CDR1 and CDR2 sequences are SGHDT and YYEEEE. V was pared by 4 bases and J by 4 bases, with 24 bases between. The CDR3 covers 17 residues. The CDR3 nucleotides read TGTGCCAGCAGCCTTGGGGCCCATCAGGGTGTTCGATACGAGCAGTACTTC. This encodes CASSLGAHQGVRYEQYF.

This clonotype was recorded many times. This chain uses TRBV12-5 with TRBJ2-7; possibly TRBD2 for D (5 bases). The CDR3 runs 15 residues. Germline CDR1 and CDR2: LGHNT and FRNRAP. Trimming took off 3 bases at V and 5 bases at J, with 17 bases between the two ends. The CDR3 nucleotides are TGTGCTAGTGGTTTTGCCGGGAAGGCCTTTGACGAGCAGTACTTC. Translating it yields CASGFAGKAFDEQYF.

This clonotype was counted between two and nine times. The chain combines TRBV7-6 with TRBJ2-7; 7 nucleotides match TRBD1. With 5 bases clipped from V and 0 bases from J, the junction kept 7 bases outside the gene matches. The CDR3 extends over 15 amino acids. Germline assignment: CDR1 SGHVS and CDR2 FNYEAQ. Here the CDR3 reads CASSENDRASYEQYF. The CDR3 DNA reads TGTGCCAGCAGCGAGAACGACAGGGCCTCCTACGAGCAGTACTTC.

In its sample, this clonotype was seen a few times. The chain couples TRBV7-3 to TRBJ1-1; D not certain. CDR3 length equals 16 residues. CDR1 is SGHTA and CDR2 is FQGTGA in the germline V gene. Trimming stripped 4 bases from V and 0 bases from J, with 15 bases between. The CDR3 sequence is CASSSGPPQMNTEAFF. DNA of the CDR3: TGTGCCAGCAGCTCCGGCCCCCCCCAGATGAACACTGAAGCTTTCTTT.

This clonotype was seen once. This sequence joins TRBV29-1 and TRBJ2-2; D could derive from TRBD1 or TRBD2 (6 bases each). Per germline, CDR1 SQVTM and CDR2 ANQGSEA. The CDR3 spans 12 residues. V was shortened by 5 bases and J by 6 bases, with 10 bases between the two germline ends. CDR3: CSVTGGSGELFF. CDR3 nucleotides: TGCAGCGTTACCGGGGGCTCCGGGGAGCTGTTTTTT.

There are a few counts of this clonotype. J is TRBJ2-1 and V is TRBV2; no clear D. This CDR3 comprises 13 residues. The germline gives CDR1 SNHLY, CDR2 FYNNEI. V lost 2 bases and J 2 bases, leaving 4 bases between the germline ends. CDR3 region: CASSERAYNEQFF. The CDR3, as DNA: TGTGCCAGCAGTGAAAGGGCCTACAATGAGCAGTTCTTC.

This clonotype came up a few times. This chain uses TRBV7-6 with TRBJ1-1, with D maybe TRBD1 (5 bases). Germline CDR1 is SGHVS and CDR2 is FNYEAQ. The CDR3 consists of 15 residues. The ends were cut back, 1 base at V and 5 bases at J, with 14 bases in the middle. The CDR3 nucleotides are TGTGCCAGCAGCTTAGTCCCAGGGTTGATGACTGAAGCTTTCTTT. Translating it yields CASSLVPGLMTEAFF. The entire variable domain, with the rest obtained from reference TRBV7-6 and TRBJ1-1, is as follows: GAGVSQSPRYKVTKRGQDVALRCDPISGHVSLYWYRQALGQGPEFLTYFNYEAQQDKSGLPNDRFSAERPEGSISTLTIQRTEQRDSAMYRCASSLVPGLMTEAFFGQGTRLTVV.

The chain has TRBV2 and TRBJ2-5; 13 bases are shared with TRBD2. Germline V gene lookup returns CDR1 SNHLY and CDR2 FYNNEI. The CDR3 extends over 17 amino acids. The V and J ends lost 9 bases and 2 bases, in that order; junction bases with no gene match: 12. The CDR3 DNA reads TGTGCCAGTTTTGGACTAGCGGGGGCCATTTTTCAAGAGACCCAGTACTTC. Translation: CASFGLAGAIFQETQYF. The complete variable domain, with remaining parts taken from reference TRBV2 and TRBJ2-5, reads EPEVTQTPSHQVTQMGQEVILRCVPISNHLYFYWYRQILGQKVEFLVSFYNNEISEKSEIFDDQFSVERPDGSNFTLKIRSTKLEDSAMYFCASFGLAGAIFQETQYFGPGTRLLVL.